Below are 13 T cell receptor beta chains sequenced from a single sample in a study of blood T cell repertoires in COVID-19. Assay used: immunoSEQ multiplex PCR; TCRdb lists only in-frame clones, some missing. The table has about 280,000 clones, roughly 85% seen once. Sequenced material: PBMCs or T cells enriched from blood (not recorded which). Receptors were obtained from a woman aged 50 to 60 who had recovered from COVID-19.

This clone has only one observation. The chain recombines TRBV19 with TRBJ2-2; the D gene is possibly TRBD1 (6 bases). Deletions cut 6 bases from V and 6 bases from J, with 17 bases between. The CDR3 is made up of 15 amino acids. Per the germline V gene, CDR1 is LNHDA and CDR2 is SQIVND (reference sequence). In DNA, the CDR3 is TGTGCCAGTAGGGGGGCGACGGGATTCGCCGGGGAGCTGTTTTTT. Translating it yields CASRGATGFAGELFF.

The chain recombines TRBV27 with TRBJ1-3, with TRBD1 matching over 8 bases. The CDR3 is 16 residues long. Germline CDR1 reads MNHEY; CDR2 reads SMNVEV (reference sequence). Trimming cost V 5 bases and J 0 bases; bases outside gene matches: 6. The CDR3 DNA sequence: TGTGCCAGCAGTCCCGGGACAGGTAACTCTGGAAACACCATATATTTT. Translation: CASSPGTGNSGNTIYF.

The chain has TRBV5-1 and TRBJ2-2; no clear D gene. The CDR3 is made up of 15 amino acids. V was pared by 1 base and J by 2 bases, with 9 bases between. The germline V gene encodes CDR1 SGHRS and CDR2 YFSETQ. The DNA for the CDR3 is TGCGCCAGCAGCTTGCCGGCAGGCAACACCGGGGAGCTGTTTTTT. Translation gives CASSLPAGNTGELFF.

The chain recombines TRBV4-3 with TRBJ2-1, with 13 bases lining up with TRBD2. Germline V gene data show CDR1 as LGHNA and CDR2 as YSLEER. Trimming removed 1 base from V and 5 bases from J; junction bases left unmatched: 5. The CDR3 runs to 17 residues. This CDR3 is CASSQGIGLAGDNEQFF. DNA of the CDR3: TGCGCCAGCAGCCAAGGAATCGGACTAGCGGGAGACAATGAGCAGTTCTTC.

This clone was recorded only once. V is TRBV3-1 (or the pseudogene TRBV3-2) and J is TRBJ1-5, with D tentatively TRBD1 (6 bases). CDR3 length equals 13 residues. Germline CDR1 is LGHDT and CDR2 is YNNKEL (reference sequence). Trimming cost V 4 bases and J 3 bases, with 7 bases left between them. CDR3 sequence: CASSRQDNQPQHF. The CDR3 nucleotides read TGTGCCAGCAGCCGACAGGACAATCAGCCCCAGCATTTT.

The gene calls are TRBV2 and TRBJ2-1; TRBD2 agrees at 9 bases. CDR1 and CDR2 (germline): SNHLY, FYNNEI. This CDR3 has 14 residues. V shed 2 bases, J shed 10 bases, and the junction held 6 bases outside the gene matches. CDR3 amino acids: CASSEQREAPEQFF. CDR3 sequence (DNA): TGTGCCAGCAGTGAACAGCGGGAGGCCCCAGAGCAGTTCTTC. The complete variable domain, with remaining parts taken from reference TRBV2 and TRBJ2-1, reads EPEVTQTPSHQVTQMGQEVILRCVPISNHLYFYWYRQILGQKVEFLVSFYNNEISEKSEIFDDQFSVERPDGSNFTLKIRSTKLEDSAMYFCASSEQREAPEQFFGPGTRLTVL.

V usage is TRBV7-2 and J usage is TRBJ2-3; 11 nucleotides align to TRBD2. The trim removed 4 bases at V and 0 bases at J, leaving 12 bases unmatched. The CDR3 has 19 amino acids. Germline values: CDR1 SGHTA, CDR2 FQGNSA. In DNA, the CDR3 is TGTGCCAGCAGCTCCCCTGGGACTAGCGGCCCATCGAGCACAGATACGCAGTATTTT. As protein: CASSSPGTSGPSSTDTQYF.

The V gene is TRBV19, the J gene TRBJ2-1; weak D call: TRBD2 (6 bases). CDR3 size: 15 residues. Germline-derived CDR1 and CDR2 are LNHDA and SQIVND (reference sequence). Trimming shortened V by 4 bases and J by 6 bases, and 16 bases separated the two germline ends. The CDR3 nucleotides read TGTGCCAGTAGTAGGACCGGGACTTCTATCAATGAGCAGTTCTTC. Its translation is CASSRTGTSINEQFF.

This rearrangement joins TRBV27 to TRBJ2-7, with 7 positions matching TRBD1. The CDR3 is 13 residues long. From germline, CDR1 is MNHEY and CDR2 SMNVEV (reference sequence). Losses at the gene ends were 6 bases for V and 2 bases for J; bases not matched to a gene: 4. CDR3 protein: CASSKQGTYEQYF. The CDR3 bases are TGTGCCAGCAGCAAACAGGGGACCTACGAGCAGTACTTC.

This clone was observed once. V is TRBV5-1 and J is TRBJ1-6, with no clear D. This CDR3 is 13 amino acids long. Germline values: CDR1 SGHRS, CDR2 YFSETQ. V lost 7 bases and J 0 bases, leaving 5 bases between the germline ends. The CDR3 here is CASRDSYNSPLHF. The DNA of the CDR3 is TGCGCCAGCCGAGACTCCTATAATTCACCCCTCCACTTT.

The chain is built from TRBV28 and TRBJ2-1; D may be TRBD1 (7 bases). The CDR3 spans 16 residues. Deletions cut 5 bases from V and 2 bases from J, with 16 bases between. Germline CDR1 and CDR2: MDHEN and SYDVKM. For the CDR3, the DNA is TGTGCCAGCAGTATAGTTTCAGGGGGGACCTACAATGAGCAGTTCTTC. It yields the protein CASSIVSGGTYNEQFF.

With regard to this clone: Other DNA sequences in the sample encode the same CDR3. The J gene is TRBJ2-1, the V gene TRBV7-9; 7 positions agree with TRBD2. The CDR3 has 15 amino acids. Germline V gene sequence: CDR1 SEHNR, CDR2 FQNEAQ (reference sequence). Germline trimming cut 5 bases from V and 2 bases from J; bases unmatched to any gene: 6. This chain's CDR3 is CASSPDRGAYNEQFF. CDR3 nucleotide sequence: TGTGCCAGCAGCCCCGACCGGGGGGCCTACAATGAGCAGTTCTTC.

The chain combines TRBV18 with TRBJ2-2; tentative D call: TRBD1 (5 bases). V was trimmed by 0 bases and J by 3 bases, leaving 8 bases between them. The CDR3 has 15 amino acids. The V gene's germline CDR1 is KGHSH and CDR2 LQKENI. The CDR3 sequence is CASSPPVRDTGELFF. For the CDR3, the DNA is TGTGCCAGCTCACCACCGGTCAGGGACACCGGGGAGCTGTTTTTT.